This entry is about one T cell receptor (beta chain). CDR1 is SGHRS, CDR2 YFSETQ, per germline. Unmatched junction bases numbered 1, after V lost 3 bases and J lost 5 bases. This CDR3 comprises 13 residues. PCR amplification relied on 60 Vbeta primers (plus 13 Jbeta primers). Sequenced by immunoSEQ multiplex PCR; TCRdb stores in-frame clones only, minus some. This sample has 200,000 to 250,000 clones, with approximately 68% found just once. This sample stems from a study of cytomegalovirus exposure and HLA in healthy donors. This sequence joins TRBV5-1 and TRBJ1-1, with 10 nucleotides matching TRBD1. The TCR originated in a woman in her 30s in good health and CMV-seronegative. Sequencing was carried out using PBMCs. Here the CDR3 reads CASSWTGGTEAFF. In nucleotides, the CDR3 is TGCGCCAGCAGCTGGACAGGGGGAACTGAAGCTTTCTTT.